This entry concerns a single TCR beta chain. Two negative PCRs, clearance, or symptom resolution had been documented for recovered Cohort 3 donors. These data come from a study of blood T cell repertoires in COVID-19. The germline CDR1 and CDR2 sequences are MNHEY and SVGAGI. Unmatched junction bases numbered 2, after V lost 4 bases and J lost 1 base. The CDR3 has 14 residues. The protocol was immunoSEQ multiplex PCR, while the TCRdb copy is restricted to in-frame clones and leaves out a portion. The sample holds roughly 200,000 clones, 75% to 90% seen once. The specimen sequenced was PBMCs or T cells enriched from blood (not recorded which). The chain links TRBV6-5 to TRBJ2-7; 9 bases line up with TRBD1. This clonotype was obtained from a man aged 40-49 years who had recovered from COVID-19. The CDR3: CASSWGQGSYEQYF. The CDR3 nucleotides read TGTGCCAGCAGTTGGGGACAGGGATCCTACGAGCAGTACTTC.